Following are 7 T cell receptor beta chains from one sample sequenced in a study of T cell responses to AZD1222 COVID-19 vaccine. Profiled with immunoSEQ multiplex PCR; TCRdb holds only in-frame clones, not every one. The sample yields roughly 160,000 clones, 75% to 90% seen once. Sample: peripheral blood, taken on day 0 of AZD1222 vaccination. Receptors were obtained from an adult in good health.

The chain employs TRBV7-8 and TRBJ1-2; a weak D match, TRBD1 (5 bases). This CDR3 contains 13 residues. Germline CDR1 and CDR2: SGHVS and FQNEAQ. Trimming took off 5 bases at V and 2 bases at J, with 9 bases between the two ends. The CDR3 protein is CASSATVNYGYTF. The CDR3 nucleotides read TGTGCCAGCAGCGCGACAGTGAACTATGGCTACACCTTC.

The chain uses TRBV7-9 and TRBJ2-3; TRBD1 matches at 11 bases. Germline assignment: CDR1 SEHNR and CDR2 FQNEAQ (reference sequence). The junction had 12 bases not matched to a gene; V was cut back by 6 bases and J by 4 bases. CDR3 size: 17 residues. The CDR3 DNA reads TGTGCCAGCAGTTCCGGACAGGGGGCTATTAGGGCAGATACGCAGTATTTT. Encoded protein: CASSSGQGAIRADTQYF.

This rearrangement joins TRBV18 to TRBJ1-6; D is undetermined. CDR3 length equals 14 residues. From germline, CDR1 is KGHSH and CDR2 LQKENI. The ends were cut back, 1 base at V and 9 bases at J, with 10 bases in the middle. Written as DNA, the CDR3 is TGTGCCAGCTCACCACGTGGGATAGGTTCACCCCTCCACTTT. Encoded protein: CASSPRGIGSPLHF.

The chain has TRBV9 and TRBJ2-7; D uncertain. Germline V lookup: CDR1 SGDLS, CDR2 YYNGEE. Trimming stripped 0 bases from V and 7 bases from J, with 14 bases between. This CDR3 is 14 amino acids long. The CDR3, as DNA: TGTGCCAGCAGCGTAGCGGGCAGCAGGTCTGAGCAGTACTTC. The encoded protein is CASSVAGSRSEQYF.

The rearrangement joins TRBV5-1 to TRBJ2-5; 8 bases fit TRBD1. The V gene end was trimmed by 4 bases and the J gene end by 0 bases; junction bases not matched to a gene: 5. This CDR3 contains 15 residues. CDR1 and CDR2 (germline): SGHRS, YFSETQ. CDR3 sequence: CASSVHRGNQETQYF. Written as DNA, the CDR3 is TGCGCCAGCAGCGTACACAGGGGGAACCAAGAGACCCAGTACTTC.

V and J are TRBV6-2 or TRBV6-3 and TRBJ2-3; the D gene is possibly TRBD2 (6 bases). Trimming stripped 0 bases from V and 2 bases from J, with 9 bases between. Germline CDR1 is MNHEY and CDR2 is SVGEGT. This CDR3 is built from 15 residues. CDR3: CASSYSGGNTDTQYF. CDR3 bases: TGTGCCAGCAGTTACTCTGGGGGGAACACAGATACGCAGTATTTT.

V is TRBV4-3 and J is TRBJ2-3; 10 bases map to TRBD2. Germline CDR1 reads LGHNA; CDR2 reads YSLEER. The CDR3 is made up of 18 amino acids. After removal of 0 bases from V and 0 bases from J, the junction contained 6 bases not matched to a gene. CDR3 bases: TGCGCCAGCAGCCAAGACGCTAGCGGGGGACGTAGCACAGATACGCAGTATTTT. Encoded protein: CASSQDASGGRSTDTQYF.